These T cell receptor beta chains were read from a single sample in a study of blood T cell repertoires in COVID-19. Assay: immunoSEQ multiplex PCR; the TCRdb copy retains only in-frame clones and omits some. The profile covers about 260,000 clones, with 87% appearing a single time and approximately 1.6% taken by the ten largest. Sequencing was carried out using peripheral blood. These receptors were collected from a woman in her 40s who had recovered from COVID-19. CDR3s include the opening cysteine and the closing phenylalanine or tryptophan. The D gene is left open where the match is weak. A clone size is listed for some rows: how often the clone was seen (once, few, many), or a class if it is expanded.

j_call v_call clone_size d_call cdr3_aa cdr3_nt
TRBJ1-4 TRBV10-3 . . CAIAGAGTEKLFF TGTGCCATCGCGGGGGCAGGGACCGAAAAACTGTTTTTT
TRBJ1-1 TRBV27 few . CASSFQGEAFF TGTGCCAGCAGTTTTCAGGGTGAAGCTTTCTTT
TRBJ2-1 TRBV7-3 . TRBD2 CASSNPGLAGDQYYNEQFF TGTGCCAGCAGTAACCCGGGACTAGCGGGGGACCAATACTACAATGAGCAGTTCTTC
TRBJ2-7 TRBV9 few . CASSVEGWGPYEQYF TGTGCCAGCAGCGTAGAAGGGTGGGGCCCCTACGAGCAGTACTTC
TRBJ1-2 TRBV6-5 . . CASRTTGYRYTF TGTGCCAGCAGGACCACAGGGTATCGCTACACCTTC
TRBJ2-1 TRBV4-1 few TRBD1 CASSRGTGYNEQFF TGCGCCAGCAGCCGGGGGACAGGGTACAATGAGCAGTTCTTC
TRBJ2-7 TRBV4-3 . . CASRHRLDPGYEQYF TGCGCCAGCAGACATCGCCTTGATCCTGGCTACGAGCAGTACTTC
TRBJ2-7 TRBV4-1 . TRBD1 CASSQDRTGVYEQYF TGCGCCAGCAGCCAAGATAGGACAGGGGTTTACGAGCAGTACTTC
TRBJ1-4 TRBV3-1/TRBV3-2 . TRBD1 CASTPRDRNEKLFF TGTGCCAGCACCCCACGGGACAGAAACGAAAAACTGTTTTTT
TRBJ2-1 TRBV24-1 few TRBD1 CATSDSQGASYNEQFF TGTGCCACCAGTGACTCCCAGGGGGCCTCCTACAATGAGCAGTTCTTC
TRBJ2-1 TRBV28 . TRBD1 CASSLRGQGRNEQFF TGTGCCAGCAGTTTGCGCGGACAGGGTCGCAATGAGCAGTTCTTC
TRBJ1-4 TRBV19 . . CASRAGGQGYEKLFF TGTGCCAGTAGAGCGGGGGGGCAGGGCTATGAAAAACTGTTTTTT
TRBJ2-2 TRBV4-3 . . CASSVNGQITGELFF TGCGCCAGCAGCGTCAATGGACAGATCACCGGGGAGCTGTTTTTT
TRBJ1-4 TRBV10-2 . TRBD1 CASSVQGEKKLFF TGCGCCAGCAGTGTCCAGGGGGAGAAAAAACTGTTTTTT
TRBJ2-7 TRBV27 . . CASSGDIAYEQYF TGTGCCAGCAGTGGGGACATCGCCTACGAGCAGTACTTC
TRBJ2-2 TRBV6-4 . . CASSESGNGELFF TGTGCCAGCAGTGAATCAGGGAACGGGGAGCTGTTTTTT
TRBJ1-1 TRBV25-1 . TRBD1 CASSDSRDRGGSTEAFF TGTGCCAGCAGTGACTCCCGGGACAGGGGAGGAAGTACTGAAGCTTTCTTT
TRBJ2-5 TRBV5-1 . . CASSLDGQGGETQYF TGCGCCAGCAGCTTGGACGGACAGGGAGGGGAGACCCAGTACTTC
TRBJ1-1 TRBV6-5 . . CASSSWGEMNTEAFF TGTGCCAGCAGTTCCTGGGGGGAGATGAACACTGAAGCTTTCTTT
TRBJ1-5 TRBV3-1/TRBV3-2 . TRBD1 CASSPFDRDQPQHF TGTGCCAGCAGCCCATTCGACAGGGATCAGCCCCAGCATTTT
TRBJ1-4 TRBV10-3 . . CAISEMGPATNEKLFF TGTGCCATCAGTGAGATGGGGCCGGCAACTAATGAAAAACTGTTTTTT
TRBJ2-1 TRBV14 . TRBD1 CASSRWDSGDNEQFF TGTGCCAGCAGCCGATGGGACAGTGGCGACAATGAGCAGTTCTTC
TRBJ1-5 TRBV19 . . CASSRGQIHQPQHF TGTGCCAGTAGTAGGGGACAAATCCATCAGCCCCAGCATTTT
TRBJ2-4 TRBV13 . TRBD1 CASSFQGARYNIQYF TGTGCCAGCAGCTTCCAGGGGGCCAGATACAACATTCAGTACTTC
TRBJ2-7 TRBV30 . . CAWSVLSSYEQYF TGTGCCTGGAGTGTACTAAGCTCCTACGAGCAGTACTTC
TRBJ1-4 TRBV7-6 once . CASSLGFTGLSEKLFF TGTGCCAGCAGCTTAGGTTTTACAGGGTTGTCGGAAAAACTGTTTTTT
TRBJ1-5 TRBV6-5 . . CASLQGYSNQPQHF TGTGCCAGTTTACAGGGTTATAGCAATCAGCCCCAGCATTTT
TRBJ1-5 TRBV29-1 few . CSAATEGEQPQHF TGCAGCGCCGCGACCGAGGGCGAACAGCCCCAGCATTTT
TRBJ2-7 TRBV9 . . CASSARLAGEQYF TGTGCCAGCAGCGCCCGACTGGCCGGAGAGCAGTACTTC
TRBJ1-6 TRBV27 . . CASSLYGGYSPLHF TGTGCCAGCAGTTTATATGGGGGGTATTCACCCCTCCACTTT
TRBJ2-7 TRBV2 . TRBD1 CASSSQGARYEQYF TGTGCCAGCAGTTCACAGGGGGCGCGCTACGAGCAGTACTTC
TRBJ1-6 TRBV7-9 . . CASSPGLRSSYNSPLHF TGTGCCAGCAGCCCGGGTTTGAGGAGCTCCTATAATTCACCCCTCCACTTT
TRBJ1-5 TRBV7-2 few TRBD1 CASSAQGAGGNQPQHF TGTGCCAGCAGCGCCCAGGGGGCAGGAGGCAATCAGCCCCAGCATTTT
TRBJ1-2 TRBV7-9 . . CASSPARGSGSYGYTF TGTGCCAGCAGCCCGGCGCGGGGGTCGGGCAGCTATGGCTACACCTTC
TRBJ1-1 TRBV4-3 . . CASSQADRGFEAFF TGCGCCAGCAGCCAAGCCGACCGGGGGTTTGAAGCTTTCTTT
TRBJ2-5 TRBV7-7 . TRBD1 CASSFDRGFQETQYF TGTGCTAGCAGCTTCGACAGGGGGTTCCAAGAGACCCAGTACTTC
TRBJ2-2 TRBV7-8 . TRBD1 CASSSTGPTGELFF TGTGCCAGCAGCTCGACAGGGCCCACCGGGGAGCTGTTTTTT
TRBJ1-2 TRBV19 . TRBD1 CASKRGTERGYTF TGTGCCTCAAAGAGGGGGACAGAGAGGGGCTACACCTTC
TRBJ1-6 TRBV7-6 . . CASSLSFSSPLHF TGTGCCAGCAGCTTAAGCTTTAGTTCACCCCTCCACTTT
TRBJ1-6 TRBV5-4 . TRBD1 CASSSLSRTGEPLHF TGTGCCAGCAGCTCCTTATCCCGGACAGGGGAGCCCCTCCACTTT
TRBJ1-1 TRBV19 . . CASSKPGLIPEAFF TGTGCCAGTAGTAAACCAGGCCTAATCCCAGAAGCTTTCTTT